What follows are 24 T cell receptor beta chains derived from one specimen sequenced in a study of patients and donors after allogeneic stem cell transplantation. Each CDR3 protein is one row after TCRdb ran MiXCR on the RT-PCR reads. This sample has about 960,000 distinct CDR3 sequences, with roughly 17% found just once. The specimen sequenced was blood, either unsorted or a sorted T cell fraction (not recorded which). Every receptor here comes from a human donor who was either an allogeneic HSCT recipient or a stem cell or donor lymphocyte infusion donor (not recorded which). It is not recorded whose cells these are; they may come from a transplant donor.

The chain recombines TRBV12-3 or TRBV12-4 with TRBJ1-2, with D hard to call. The ends were cut back, 6 bases at V and 9 bases at J, with 17 bases in the middle. The CDR3 length is 13 residues. CDR3 in amino acids: CASSRRRSISYTF. The CDR3 DNA reads TGTGCCAGCAGCCGCCGGCGGTCCATAAGCTACACCTTC.

This rearrangement joins TRBV9 to TRBJ2-4; 7 positions agree with TRBD2. From germline, CDR1 is SGDLS and CDR2 YYNGEE. This CDR3 region has 17 residues. Trimming cost V 0 bases and J 4 bases; bases outside gene matches: 10. The CDR3 nucleotides are TGTGCCAGCAGCGTAGGGTGGTCTAGCGGTCGAAAAAACATTCAGTACTTC. Its protein is CASSVGWSSGRKNIQYF.

The gene calls are TRBV3-1 and TRBJ1-2; D is undetermined. The CDR3 spans 12 residues. The germline V gene has CDR1 LGHDT and CDR2 YNNKEL (reference sequence). V was clipped by 3 bases and J by 4 bases, with 6 bases between them. CDR3: CASSHNSYGYTF. CDR3 DNA: TGTGCCAGCAGCCACAACAGCTATGGCTACACCTTC.

This clonotype has a handful of counts. The chain carries TRBV15 and TRBJ2-2; the D gene is possibly TRBD2 (5 bases). Germline CDR1 reads LNHNV; CDR2 reads YYDKDF (reference sequence). Deletions cut 8 bases from V and 4 bases from J, with 11 bases between. This CDR3 has 13 residues. CDR3 bases: TGTGCCACCGGGAAAGGGAGCACCGGGGAGCTGTTTTTT. Protein sequence: CATGKGSTGELFF.

The rearrangement joins TRBV7-9 to TRBJ1-6; 8 bases are shared with TRBD1. V lost 5 bases and J lost 1; bases outside the gene matches: 7. Germline assignment: CDR1 SEHNR and CDR2 FQNEAQ (reference sequence). This CDR3 contains 17 residues. The CDR3 is CASSAEQGGSYNSPLHF. As DNA, the CDR3 is TGTGCCAGCAGCGCCGAACAGGGGGGTTCCTATAATTCACCCCTCCACTTT.

This clonotype was seen a handful of times. This CDR3 is CASSQGQGNEAFF. The CDR3 DNA follows: TGTGCCAGCAGCCAAGGACAGGGGAATGAAGCTTTCTTT. The rearrangement links TRBV3-1 to TRBJ1-1, with 8 bases aligning to TRBD1. After removal of 1 base from V and 7 bases from J, the junction contained 2 bases not matched to a gene. The length of the CDR3 is 13 residues. In germline, CDR1 is LGHDT, CDR2 YNNKEL (reference sequence).

CDR3 DNA: TGTGCCATCAGTGCCAGGGTGAACACTGAAGCTTTCTTT. The encoded protein is CAISARVNTEAFF. The chain is built from TRBV10-3 and TRBJ1-1; tentatively, D is TRBD1 (5 bases). Per germline, CDR1 ENHRY and CDR2 SYGVKD. The V end was cut by 4 bases, the J end by 0 bases, with 6 bases between. CDR3 length equals 13 residues.

This clonotype was counted only a few times. The chain employs TRBV20-1 and TRBJ1-1; D gene unclear. The V and J ends lost 0 bases and 4 bases respectively, with 6 bases between them. CDR3 length equals 12 residues. Germline V CDR1 and CDR2: DFQATT, SNEGSKA (reference sequence). The CDR3 loop is CSARDGLTEAFF. The CDR3 DNA sequence: TGCAGTGCTAGAGATGGACTCACTGAAGCTTTCTTT.

This chain connects TRBV20-1 to TRBJ2-7; 7 bases line up with TRBD2. Germline V lookup: CDR1 DFQATT, CDR2 SNEGSKA (reference sequence). The CDR3 runs 16 residues. Trimming cost V 0 bases and J 2 bases; bases outside gene matches: 10. CDR3 loop: CSARDLGRDLTYEQYF. Here the CDR3 DNA reads TGCAGTGCTAGAGATCTGGGGAGGGACCTAACCTACGAGCAGTACTTC.

In its sample, this clonotype was seen a few times. The chain recombines TRBV11-1 with TRBJ2-7; TRBD2 matches 9 bases. The CDR3 sequence is 17 residues long. V was pared by 0 bases and J by 6 bases, with 12 bases of the junction left unmatched. Germline assignment: CDR1 SGHAT and CDR2 FQDESV (reference sequence). The CDR3 coding sequence is TGTGCCAGCAGCTTAGCGATCTCGGGACTAGCTAATGGCGAGCAGTACTTC. Translating it yields CASSLAISGLANGEQYF.

The gene calls are TRBV12-3 or TRBV12-4 and TRBJ1-2; D might be TRBD1 (6 bases). The CDR3 is 15 residues long. Trimming shortened V by 5 bases and J by 1 base, and 14 bases separated the two germline ends. CDR3 DNA: TGTGCCAGCAGTAATCGTCGGGACATTAACTATGGCTACACCTTC. Protein product: CASSNRRDINYGYTF.

The chain carries TRBV27 and TRBJ1-2; no clear D gene. Per germline, CDR1 MNHEY and CDR2 SMNVEV (reference sequence). This CDR3 comprises 12 residues. Trimming shortened V by 6 bases and J by 7 bases, and 12 bases separated the two germline ends. The CDR3 bases are TGTGCCAGCAGGTCCCCGGGGTTTGGCTACACCTTC. It specifies CASRSPGFGYTF.

The chain couples TRBV20-1 to TRBJ2-7, with D perhaps TRBD1 or TRBD2 (5 bases each). The CDR3 is 15 residues long. Germline V gives CDR1 DFQATT, CDR2 SNEGSKA (reference sequence). V was trimmed by 1 base and J by 0 bases, leaving 13 bases between them. The CDR3 DNA is TGCAGTGCTAGAGCCCGGGACCGACTCTCCTACGAGCAGTACTTC. Translating it yields CSARARDRLSYEQYF.

This clonotype was observed a few times. V and J are TRBV10-3 and TRBJ1-1, with D possibly being TRBD1 (5 bases). CDR1 is ENHRY, CDR2 SYGVKD, per germline. Trimming cost V 6 bases and J 5 bases, with 19 bases left between them. The CDR3 has 15 amino acids. This CDR3 is CAIRSTGQSRTEAFF. The DNA of the CDR3 is TGTGCCATCAGATCGACGGGGCAAAGCCGGACTGAAGCTTTCTTT.

This clonotype was picked up a small number of times. The V gene is TRBV24-1, the J gene TRBJ1-5, with D unresolved. Germline V lookup: CDR1 KGHDR, CDR2 SFDVKD. The CDR3 consists of 14 residues. The germline V and J ends were trimmed by 5 bases and 4 bases, with 11 bases remaining between them. In DNA, the CDR3 is TGTGCCACCAGTGGAACCGGACTTAATCAGCCCCAGCATTTT. Translation gives CATSGTGLNQPQHF.

The rearrangement uses TRBV6-2 or TRBV6-3 and TRBJ2-7; D not certain. V shed 7 bases and J shed 2 bases, with 9 bases lying between them. From germline, CDR1 is MNHEY and CDR2 SVGEGT. This CDR3 is built from 12 residues. CDR3 residues: CASKDTPYEQYF. The CDR3 bases are TGTGCCAGCAAAGACACCCCCTACGAGCAGTACTTC.

The gene calls are TRBV4-3 and TRBJ1-1; maybe TRBD1 (5 bases). The V gene lost 7 bases and the J gene lost 1 base, with 13 bases spanning the gap. The CDR3 loop spans 14 amino acids. CDR1 is LGHNA and CDR2 is YSLEER in the germline V gene. The CDR3 is CASTPTVANTEAFF. The CDR3 bases are TGCGCCAGCACCCCGACAGTGGCGAACACTGAAGCTTTCTTT.

The chain joins TRBV29-1 to TRBJ1-1, with TRBD1 identical over 7 bases. The CDR3 is 12 residues long. Germline CDR1 SQVTM, CDR2 ANQGSEA. This CDR3 is CSTGGGLLPSFF. CDR3 bases: TGCAGTACCGGAGGGGGCCTTCTCCCGTCTTTCTTT. The whole variable domain, remainder taken from reference TRBV29-1 and TRBJ1-1, is SAVISQKPSRDICQRGTSLTIQCQVDSQVTMMFWYRQQPGQSLTLIATANQGSEATYESGFVIDKFPISRPNLTFSTLTVSNMSPEDSSIYLCSTGGGLLPSFFGQGTRLTVV.

V gene TRBV27 combines with J gene TRBJ2-7; 11 bases are shared with TRBD2. Germline V CDR1 and CDR2: MNHEY, SMNVEV (reference sequence). This CDR3 contains 15 residues. V trimming: 4 bases; J trimming: 3 bases; junction bases outside the gene matches: 5. This CDR3 reads CASSYLAGGRYEQYF. In DNA, the CDR3 is TGTGCCAGCAGTTATTTAGCGGGGGGGCGCTACGAGCAGTACTTC.

The chain combines TRBV2 with TRBJ2-1; D not resolved. Trimming removed 3 bases from V and 9 bases from J, with 12 bases in between. Germline CDR1 is SNHLY and CDR2 is FYNNEI. The CDR3 extends over 13 amino acids. CDR3 protein: CASSEAVVPEQFF. CDR3 bases: TGTGCCAGCAGTGAGGCGGTTGTCCCTGAGCAGTTCTTC.

This clonotype turned up a few times. The chain links TRBV7-8 to TRBJ2-1; TRBD2 matches at 11 bases. Germline V gives CDR1 SGHVS, CDR2 FQNEAQ. The CDR3 has 15 residues. The V gene end was trimmed by 3 bases and the J gene end by 10 bases; junction bases not matched to a gene: 8. For the CDR3, the DNA is TGTGCCAGCAGCTTGATAGTAGCGGGAGGGCCGGAGCAGTTCTTC. It is translated as CASSLIVAGGPEQFF.

This clonotype was seen at least ten times. The chain links TRBV12-3 or TRBV12-4 to TRBJ1-1; 7 nucleotides line up with TRBD1. The V gene end was trimmed by 5 bases and the J gene end by 6 bases; junction bases not matched to a gene: 9. The CDR3 contains 14 residues. The CDR3 loop reads CASSPSTGSAEAFF. CDR3 nucleotides: TGTGCCAGCAGTCCCTCGACAGGGAGCGCTGAAGCTTTCTTT.

This clonotype was found a few times. J is TRBJ2-6 and V is TRBV28; D perhaps matches TRBD1 (5 bases). Germline CDR1 reads MDHEN; CDR2 reads SYDVKM. CDR3 length: 15 amino acids. V lost 2 bases and J lost 3, with 8 bases in between. The CDR3 spells CASSLRGVGANVLTF. CDR3 sequence (DNA): TGTGCCAGCAGTTTAAGGGGTGTTGGGGCCAACGTCCTGACTTTC. The full variable domain, with the rest looked up from reference TRBV28 and TRBJ2-6, is DVKVTQSSRYLVKRTGEKVFLECVQDMDHENMFWYRQDPGLGLRLIYFSYDVKMKEKGDIPEGYSVSREKKERFSLILESASTNQTSMYLCASSLRGVGANVLTFGAGSRLTVL.

This chain links TRBV11-2 with TRBJ2-7; 16 bases agree with TRBD2. Per germline, CDR1 SGHAT and CDR2 FQNNGV. The CDR3 consists of 19 residues. V dropped 1 base and J dropped 2; count of bases not matched to a gene: 8. Here the CDR3 reads CASSLVGTSGGALTYEQYF. Written as DNA, the CDR3 is TGTGCCAGCAGCTTAGTCGGGACTAGCGGGGGGGCCCTTACCTACGAGCAGTACTTC.